This entry lists 15 T cell receptor beta chains sequenced from one sample in a study of identical twins. TCRdb called the 5' RACE reads again in MiXCR, with one record for every CDR3 protein. The data show 200,000 to 300,000 distinct CDR3 sequences, 10% to 13% seen once. Specimen: memory T cells sorted from blood. These receptors came from a man over 45 in good health.

There are many counts of this clonotype. The CDR3 bases are TGCGCCAGCAGCTTGGACAATCCAGGGCGCGATGGCTACACCTTC. Translating it yields CASSLDNPGRDGYTF. The J gene is TRBJ1-2, the V gene TRBV5-1, with D possibly matching TRBD1 (5 bases). With 0 bases removed from V and 6 bases from J, the gap between germline ends came to 15 bases. Looked up from germline, CDR1 is SGHRS and CDR2 is YFSETQ. The CDR3 loop spans 15 amino acids.

The chain couples TRBV5-6 to TRBJ1-2, with D maybe TRBD1 (5 bases). The V and J ends lost 4 bases and 4 bases respectively, with 17 bases between them. CDR1 is SGHDT and CDR2 is YYEEEE in the germline V gene. The CDR3 loop spans 15 amino acids. Here the CDR3 reads CASSRQQARSYGYTF. In DNA form, the CDR3 reads TGTGCCAGCAGCCGTCAACAGGCCCGGAGCTATGGCTACACCTTC.

J is TRBJ2-1 and V is TRBV20-1, with D unresolved. CDR1 is DFQATT and CDR2 is SNEGSKA in the germline V gene (reference sequence). V gave up 5 bases and J gave up 0 bases, with 8 bases separating them. The CDR3 extends over 13 amino acids. DNA of the CDR3: TGCAGTGCTGCCCGTAGCTCCTACAATGAGCAGTTCTTC. Translated: CSAARSSYNEQFF.

This clonotype has a count of ten or more. The chain has TRBV7-2 and TRBJ2-3, with a weak D call TRBD1 (7 bases). This CDR3 contains 14 residues. Germline CDR1 and CDR2: SGHTA and FQGNSA. The V gene lost 8 bases and the J gene lost 6 bases, with 18 bases spanning the gap. CDR3 in DNA: TGTGCCAGCTGTATCGCAGGGGGGCTTGATACGCAGTATTTT. This codes for CASCIAGGLDTQYF.

The sample holds a few counts of this clonotype. The chain employs TRBV2 and TRBJ1-2; D unresolved. V lost 7 bases and J lost 1, with 13 bases in between. Germline V gene sequence: CDR1 SNHLY, CDR2 FYNNEI. The CDR3 sequence is 14 residues long. CDR3 region: CASTEVGLNYGYTF. CDR3 in DNA: TGTGCCAGCACCGAAGTCGGCCTTAACTATGGCTACACCTTC.

This clonotype has just a few counts. This may be a read error: a much more frequent sequence differs by one nucleotide. The chain employs TRBV6-2 or TRBV6-3 and TRBJ2-7; perhaps TRBD1 as D (6 bases). Germline V gene lookup returns CDR1 MNHEY and CDR2 SVGEGT. V was trimmed by 7 bases and J by 6 bases, leaving 31 bases between them. The CDR3 has 18 residues. The CDR3: CASTHPLGIRGISSEQYF. CDR3 nucleotides: TGTGCCAGCACCCACCCCCTGGGAATTAGGGGGATATCATCCGAGCAGTACTTC.

The table lists this clonotype with a few counts. The rearrangement uses TRBV27 and TRBJ1-5, with D perhaps TRBD1 (6 bases). Trimming took 6 bases from V and 5 from J, leaving 14 bases between them. The CDR3 totals 14 residues. CDR1 and CDR2 from the germline V gene are MNHEY and SMNVEV (reference sequence). The CDR3, as DNA: TGTGCCAGCAGCCGAGGGGGTCTCGATCAGCCCCAGCATTTT. Its translation: CASSRGGLDQPQHF.

The chain's CDR3 is CASNRQGKSQPQHF. The CDR3, as DNA: TGTGCCAGCAACAGACAGGGGAAAAGCCAGCCCCAGCATTTT. This chain links TRBV28 with TRBJ1-5, with 8 bases fitting TRBD1. Per germline, CDR1 MDHEN and CDR2 SYDVKM. CDR3 length equals 14 residues. V shed 7 bases and J 7 bases; nucleotides not matched to a gene: 9. Based on the CDR3 plus reference TRBV28 and TRBJ1-5, the full variable domain is DVKVTQSSRYLVKRTGEKVFLECVQDMDHENMFWYRQDPGLGLRLIYFSYDVKMKEKGDIPEGYSVSREKKERFSLILESASTNQTSMYLCASNRQGKSQPQHFGDGTRLSIL.

In its sample, this clonotype was seen a few times. J is TRBJ2-3 and V is TRBV7-2; D is unclear. The CDR3 length is 15 residues. V lost 8 bases and J 0 bases, leaving 15 bases between the germline ends. CDR1 SGHTA and CDR2 FQGNSA come from the germline V gene. CDR3 DNA sequence: TGTGCCAGCGACAAGTCGGAGACTAGCACAGATACGCAGTATTTT. Encoded protein: CASDKSETSTDTQYF.

This clonotype was picked up many times. This chain uses TRBV15 with TRBJ2-2; the D is unclear. CDR1 LNHNV and CDR2 YYDKDF come from the germline V gene (reference sequence). The germline V and J ends were trimmed by 4 bases and 7 bases, with 10 bases remaining between them. The CDR3 extends over 13 amino acids. The CDR3 region is CATSKDVHGELFF. As DNA, the CDR3 is TGTGCCACCAGCAAGGATGTACACGGGGAGCTGTTTTTT.

The chain carries TRBV30 and TRBJ2-5; 7 positions match TRBD1. There are 16 residues in the CDR3. Germline CDR1 is GTSNPN and CDR2 is SVGIG (reference sequence). V shed 1 base and J 5 bases; nucleotides not matched to a gene: 13. The CDR3 sequence: CAWSAPQGPPVETQYF. Here the CDR3 DNA reads TGTGCCTGGAGTGCACCACAGGGGCCCCCGGTCGAGACCCAGTACTTC.

This chain links TRBV6-2 or TRBV6-3 with TRBJ2-7, with TRBD2 matching 8 bases. The CDR3 has 15 amino acids. The junction had 8 bases not matched to a gene; V was cut back by 7 bases and J by 0 bases. Germline assignment: CDR1 MNHEY and CDR2 SVGEGT. The CDR3 loop reads CASTPRAGGSYEQYF. CDR3 bases: TGTGCCAGCACGCCGAGGGCGGGAGGCTCCTACGAGCAGTACTTC.

In this sample, this clonotype turned up many times. The chain recombines TRBV4-3 with TRBJ2-1, with 10 bases matching TRBD2. This CDR3 has 19 amino acids. J was trimmed by 0 bases and V by 3 bases; bases with no gene match: 11. The germline V gene has CDR1 LGHNA and CDR2 YSLEER. This CDR3 reads CASSQLAGAEFSSYNEQFF. Here the CDR3 DNA reads TGCGCCAGCAGCCAGCTAGCGGGGGCCGAATTTAGCTCCTACAATGAGCAGTTCTTC.

The rearrangement joins TRBV28 to TRBJ2-5; no firm D call. Germline V gene data show CDR1 as MDHEN and CDR2 as SYDVKM. CDR3 length: 14 amino acids. V was shortened by 7 bases and J by 5 bases, with 17 bases between the two germline ends. Written as DNA, the CDR3 is TGTGCCAGCAAGTCTGGGCCGTCTGTGGAGACCCAGTACTTC. Its protein product is CASKSGPSVETQYF. Full variable domain (missing parts from reference TRBV28 and TRBJ2-5): DVKVTQSSRYLVKRTGEKVFLECVQDMDHENMFWYRQDPGLGLRLIYFSYDVKMKEKGDIPEGYSVSREKKERFSLILESASTNQTSMYLCASKSGPSVETQYFGPGTRLLVL.

The chain joins TRBV12-3 or TRBV12-4 to TRBJ2-1; weak D call: TRBD2 (5 bases). The CDR3 length is 14 residues. Deletions cut 2 bases from V and 5 bases from J, with 10 bases between. This CDR3 is CASSLSSGDNEQFF. The CDR3 DNA reads TGTGCCAGCAGTTTATCTTCCGGGGACAATGAGCAGTTCTTC.